Sequencing of this T cell receptor beta chain was carried out in a study of T-cell reconstitution after alpha-beta-depleted transplantation in children. Unique molecular identifiers were incorporated during preparation of the TCRbeta library. TCRdb re-analysed the PCR reads in MiXCR, keeping a single row per CDR3 protein. The table includes 150,000 to 200,000 distinct CDR3 sequences, roughly 14% detected once. This CDR3 spans 14 amino acids. Trimming removed 6 bases from V and 8 bases from J; junction bases left unmatched: 9. This clonotype was observed at least ten times. The clonotype was recovered from a human donor who donated a stem cell graft to a child with acute lymphoblastic leukemia. The sample was PBMCs from the stem cell graft donor, taken from the stem cell graft. The V call is TRBV12-3 or TRBV12-4, the J call TRBJ1-4, with 7 bases identical to TRBD1. The CDR3 sequence is CASSPTGTAEKLFF. For the CDR3, the DNA is TGTGCCAGCAGCCCGACAGGGACCGCAGAAAAACTGTTTTTT.